This T cell receptor (beta chain) originates from a study of shared clonotypes between healthy human individuals. Study at large: The people who gave samples were two women and three men aged 18 to 49.

This CDR3 has 13 amino acids. Per germline, CDR1 SGHRS and CDR2 YFSETQ. Trimming cost V 2 bases and J 1 base, with 6 bases left between them. The table came from immunoSEQ multiplex PCR; TCRdb's copy has only in-frame clones and leaves some out. The sample consists of approximately 2.4 million clones, under 97% of them appearing once. The clonotype was recovered from a man younger than 30 in good health. The V call is TRBV5-1, the J call TRBJ2-5; no firm D call. The sample consisted of naive CD4+ T cells sorted from blood. The subset denotes: CD45RA+ positively selected. The chain's CDR3 is CASSFAVQETQYF. CDR3 in DNA: TGCGCCAGCAGCTTCGCGGTCCAAGAGACCCAGTACTTC.